This T cell receptor (beta chain) is from a study of T cell responses to AZD1222 COVID-19 vaccine. On this clone itself: Its antigen is still unknown.

V lost 6 bases, J lost 2 bases, and 12 bases lay in between. The CDR3 has 14 amino acids. The V gene's germline CDR1 is LGHNA and CDR2 YSLEER. Study-level results: Spike-specific TCR breadth and depth were elevated following two AZD1222 doses. Unmutated regions of variants are reportedly targeted by nearly half of spike-specific TCRs. There were mostly white British donors and more females than males, and clonal diversity was possibly underestimated.

Sequencing used immunoSEQ multiplex PCR; TCRdb keeps in-frame clones, though not all of them. Of 99,000 or so clones listed, about 89% are singletons. Material: peripheral blood, obtained 28 days after the second dose of the MenACWY control vaccine. This rearrangement joins TRBV4-3 to TRBJ2-3; a weak D match, TRBD1 (5 bases). The TCR comes from an adult who received the MenACWY meningococcal vaccine as a control. CDR3 region: CASSFQGSTDTQYF. Written as DNA, the CDR3 is TGCGCCAGCAGTTTTCAGGGATCCACAGATACGCAGTATTTT.